The 20 T cell receptor beta chains given below trace back to one sample, sequenced in a study of T cells in localized non-small cell lung cancer. Sequencing used immunoSEQ multiplex PCR; TCRdb keeps in-frame clones, though not all of them. This table has 20,000 to 30,000 clones, approximately 81% appearing once. The material was peripheral blood, obtained before any cancer treatment. The source is a man aged 40 to 75 with stage III squamous cell lung carcinoma.

The chain combines TRBV6-5 with TRBJ1-2; no clear D gene. The V and J ends lost 6 bases and 2 bases respectively, with 13 bases between them. Germline lookup yields CDR1 MNHEY and CDR2 SVGAGI. This CDR3 is 14 amino acids long. The CDR3: CASRSSGSNYGYTF. Here the CDR3 DNA reads TGTGCCAGCAGGAGTAGTGGGTCAAACTATGGCTACACCTTC.

The rearrangement uses TRBV18 and TRBJ2-2, with D possibly being TRBD1 (6 bases). In germline, CDR1 is KGHSH, CDR2 LQKENI. With 0 bases removed from V and 5 bases from J, the gap between germline ends came to 10 bases. This CDR3 comprises 15 residues. The CDR3 spells CASSPPQQGTGELFF. Written as DNA, the CDR3 is TGTGCCAGCTCACCACCGCAACAGGGTACCGGGGAGCTGTTTTTT.

V usage is TRBV5-6 and J usage is TRBJ2-1; D might be TRBD1 or TRBD2, each matching 5 bases. CDR1 and CDR2 from the germline V gene are SGHDT and YYEEEE. Between the trimmed V and J ends, which lost 7 bases and 0 bases, there was a span of 11 bases. This CDR3 is 14 amino acids long. The CDR3 region has the DNA TGTGCCAGCGTCGGGGCGAGCTCCTACAATGAGCAGTTCTTC. It codes for CASVGASSYNEQFF.

V usage is TRBV5-4 and J usage is TRBJ2-2; TRBD2 might be the D (6 bases). Germline CDR1 SGHNT, CDR2 YYREEE (reference sequence). The CDR3 has 13 amino acids. V shed 2 bases and J shed 7 bases, with 9 bases lying between them. The CDR3 DNA sequence: TGTGCCAGCAGCTTTAAGGGAGGCGGGGAGCTGTTTTTT. As protein: CASSFKGGGELFF.

This rearrangement joins TRBV6-1 to TRBJ2-2; possibly TRBD1 or TRBD2 for D (5 bases each). CDR3 size: 10 residues. CDR1 is MNHNS, CDR2 SASEGT, per germline. V was pared by 9 bases and J by 8 bases, with 7 bases between. CDR3 in amino acids: CASGGGELFF. CDR3 sequence (DNA): TGTGCCAGTGGGGGAGGGGAGCTGTTTTTT.

A single count supports this clone. This chain connects TRBV19 to TRBJ2-7; the D gene is possibly TRBD2 (6 bases). The CDR3 is 14 amino acids. Germline V gives CDR1 LNHDA, CDR2 SQIVND (reference sequence). The ends were cut back, 4 bases at V and 2 bases at J, with 12 bases in the middle. The CDR3 coding sequence is TGTGCCAGTAGTAGGGACTTCAAAGCCTACGAGCAGTACTTC. Translating gives CASSRDFKAYEQYF.

The chain recombines TRBV4-1 with TRBJ2-1; 10 bases are shared with TRBD1. CDR3 length equals 15 residues. V shed 1 base and J 7 bases; nucleotides not matched to a gene: 4. The germline gives CDR1 MGHRA, CDR2 YSYEKL. The CDR3 reads CASSQVGTGVNEQFF. The CDR3 DNA follows: TGCGCCAGCAGCCAAGTTGGGACAGGGGTTAATGAGCAGTTCTTC.

The chain employs TRBV6-5 and TRBJ2-2, with D uncertain. Trimming removed 6 bases from V and 4 bases from J, with 15 bases in between. CDR1 MNHEY and CDR2 SVGAGI come from the germline V gene. The CDR3 has 15 residues. The CDR3 region is CASSSVIGFTGELFF. CDR3 DNA: TGTGCCAGCAGCTCTGTTATTGGGTTCACCGGGGAGCTGTTTTTT.

This clone came up once. The chain combines TRBV5-8 with TRBJ2-4; D remains unclear. Per the germline V gene, CDR1 is SGHTS and CDR2 is YDEGEE. The V end lost 3 bases, the J end lost 0 bases, and 16 bases lay between the germline ends. The CDR3 length is 17 residues. CDR3 nucleotides: TGTGCCAGCAGCTCGGTGGCAGGTGAACTAGCCAAAAACATTCAGTACTTC. Translating it yields CASSSVAGELAKNIQYF.

The V gene is TRBV5-4, the J gene TRBJ2-2; possibly TRBD2 for D (5 bases). CDR1 is SGHNT, CDR2 YYREEE, per germline (reference sequence). The ends were cut back, 9 bases at V and 4 bases at J, with 13 bases in the middle. The CDR3 runs 13 residues. The CDR3 sequence: CATTLRGTGELFF. In DNA, the CDR3 is TGTGCCACCACTCTCCGGGGCACCGGGGAGCTGTTTTTT.

The J gene is TRBJ1-2, the V gene TRBV2; tentatively, D is TRBD1 (5 bases). The CDR3 totals 13 residues. V lost 6 bases to trimming and J lost 0 bases, with 8 bases between them. The germline gives CDR1 SNHLY, CDR2 FYNNEI. CDR3 amino acids: CASSDSTNYGYTF. CDR3 sequence (DNA): TGTGCCAGCAGCGACAGTACTAACTATGGCTACACCTTC.

CDR3 amino acids: CASTLNQAGNTIYF. CDR3 bases: TGTGCCAGCACCTTGAATCAGGCTGGAAACACCATATATTTT. The chain is built from TRBV7-8 and TRBJ1-3; no clear D gene. Germline V CDR1 and CDR2: SGHVS, FQNEAQ. Trimming removed 7 bases at V and 2 bases at J, with 12 bases between. This CDR3 has 14 amino acids.

The rearrangement uses TRBV15 and TRBJ2-5; 10 nucleotides agree with TRBD1. Unmatched junction bases numbered 6, after V lost 6 bases and J lost 5 bases. The CDR3 contains 14 residues. CDR1 and CDR2 from the germline V gene are LNHNV and YYDKDF (reference sequence). The CDR3 region is CATRPGQGIETQYF. For the CDR3, the DNA is TGTGCCACCAGACCGGGACAGGGGATCGAGACCCAGTACTTC.

The chain couples TRBV18 to TRBJ2-1, with 13 bases matching TRBD2. The CDR3 sequence is 17 residues long. V dropped 3 bases and J dropped 6; count of bases not matched to a gene: 8. Germline CDR1 reads KGHSH; CDR2 reads LQKENI. CDR3 sequence: CASSPPGLAGALNEQFF. Here the CDR3 DNA reads TGTGCCAGCTCACCCCCCGGACTAGCGGGGGCTCTCAATGAGCAGTTCTTC. The whole variable domain, remainder taken from reference TRBV18 and TRBJ2-1, is NAGVMQNPRHLVRRRGQEARLRCSPMKGHSHVYWYRQLPEEGLKFMVYLQKENIIDESGMPKERFSAEFPKEGPSILRIQQVVRGDSAAYFCASSPPGLAGALNEQFFGPGTRLTVL.

V and J are TRBV15 and TRBJ2-1; 7 nucleotides align to TRBD1. This CDR3 region has 15 residues. V gave up 5 bases and J gave up 1 base; unmatched junction bases: 5. CDR1 and CDR2 (germline): LNHNV, YYDKDF (reference sequence). The CDR3 DNA reads as TGTGCCACCAGCCGACAGGGCTCTTCCTACAATGAGCAGTTCTTC. Its translation is CATSRQGSSYNEQFF.

The chain carries TRBV11-2 and TRBJ1-2; 9 bases line up with TRBD1. CDR3 length: 15 amino acids. The V segment lost 1 base and the J segment 4 bases; nucleotides outside the gene matches: 4. Per the germline V gene, CDR1 is SGHAT and CDR2 is FQNNGV. CDR3 sequence (DNA): TGTGCCAGCAGCTTAGGTGGGACAGGGATCTATGGCTACACCTTC. Translated: CASSLGGTGIYGYTF.

The chain uses TRBV13 and TRBJ2-1, with unresolved D. V lost 0 bases, J lost 7 bases, and 4 bases lay in between. Germline V gene sequence: CDR1 PRHDT, CDR2 FYEKMQ (reference sequence). The CDR3 extends over 12 amino acids. The CDR3 loop is CASSLGDNEQFF. The CDR3 DNA reads TGTGCCAGCAGCTTAGGGGATAATGAGCAGTTCTTC.

The chain uses TRBV9 and TRBJ2-3, with D possibly being TRBD2 (5 bases). This CDR3 contains 16 residues. The ends were cut back, 4 bases at V and 5 bases at J, with 20 bases in the middle. Germline CDR1 SGDLS, CDR2 YYNGEE. CDR3 DNA sequence: TGTGCCAGCAGCCCAACGACTACCCAATACGGAGATACGCAGTATTTT. Protein sequence: CASSPTTTQYGDTQYF.

This chain uses TRBV28 with TRBJ2-7; D may be TRBD2 (6 bases). The V gene lost 5 bases and the J gene lost 5 bases, with 13 bases spanning the gap. The CDR3 sequence is 13 residues long. Germline V gives CDR1 MDHEN, CDR2 SYDVKM. The CDR3: CASSAGSRDEQYF. CDR3 coding DNA: TGTGCCAGCAGTGCGGGGAGCAGGGACGAGCAGTACTTC. The variable domain in full, completed from reference TRBV28 and TRBJ2-7, reads DVKVTQSSRYLVKRTGEKVFLECVQDMDHENMFWYRQDPGLGLRLIYFSYDVKMKEKGDIPEGYSVSREKKERFSLILESASTNQTSMYLCASSAGSRDEQYFGPGTRLTVT.

This chain uses TRBV7-2 with TRBJ2-3; possibly TRBD1 for D (6 bases). The germline CDR1 and CDR2 sequences are SGHTA and FQGNSA. The CDR3 is made up of 16 amino acids. V was trimmed by 5 bases and J by 4 bases, leaving 19 bases between them. The CDR3 region is CASSPQRWGRADTQYF. CDR3 DNA sequence: TGTGCCAGCAGCCCCCAAAGGTGGGGGCGGGCAGATACGCAGTATTTT.